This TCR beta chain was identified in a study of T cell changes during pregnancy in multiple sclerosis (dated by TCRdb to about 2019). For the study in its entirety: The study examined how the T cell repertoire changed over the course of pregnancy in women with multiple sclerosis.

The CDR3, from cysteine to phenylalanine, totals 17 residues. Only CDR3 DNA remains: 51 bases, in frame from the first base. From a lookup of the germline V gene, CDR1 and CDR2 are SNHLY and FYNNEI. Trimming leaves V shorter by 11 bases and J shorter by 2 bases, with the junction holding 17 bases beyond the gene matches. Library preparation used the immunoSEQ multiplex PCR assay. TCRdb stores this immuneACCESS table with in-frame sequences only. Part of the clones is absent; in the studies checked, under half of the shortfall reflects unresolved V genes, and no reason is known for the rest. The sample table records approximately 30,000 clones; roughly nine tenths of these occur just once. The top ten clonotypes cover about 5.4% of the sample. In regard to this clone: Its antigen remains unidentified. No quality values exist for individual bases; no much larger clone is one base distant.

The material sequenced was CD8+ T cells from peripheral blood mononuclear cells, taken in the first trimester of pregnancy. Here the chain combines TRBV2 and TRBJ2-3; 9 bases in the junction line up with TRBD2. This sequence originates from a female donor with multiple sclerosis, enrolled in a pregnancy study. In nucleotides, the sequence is TGTGCCGCGACTAGCGGTACGCTCCAACTCCTCACAGATACGCAGTATTTT. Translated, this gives CAATSGTLQLLTDTQYF.